Following are 12 T cell receptor beta chains from one sample sequenced in a study of human T cells and chemical hapten exposure. Time point indicated: patch test 1, 2 weeks after DPC sensitization. Treatment noted: therapeutic diphenylcyclopropenone sensitization with weekly scalp DPC. TCRdb used MiXCR to reprocess the RACE reads, holding one entry per CDR3 protein. The table lists about 120,000 distinct CDR3 sequences, about an eighth of them singletons. Sequencing used whole blood, obtained in connection with sensitization to the hapten diphenylcyclopropenone (DPC). These receptors were taken from a man aged 18 to 29 with alopecia areata. Some clones in this sample may be carry-over from other donors' samples.

This clonotype turned up a few times. V is TRBV6-6 and J is TRBJ1-1; a possible D gene is TRBD1 (5 bases). V lost 0 bases, J lost 6 bases, and 17 bases lay in between. From germline, CDR1 is MNHNY and CDR2 SVGAGI (reference sequence). The length of the CDR3 is 16 residues. CDR3 sequence reads: CASSYSLFGEGPEAFF. The CDR3 nucleotides are TGTGCCAGCAGTTACTCGTTATTTGGTGAGGGACCTGAAGCTTTCTTT.

The J gene is TRBJ2-3, the V gene TRBV20-1; 13 bases match TRBD2. The ends lost 3 bases at V and 4 bases at J; junction bases unmatched: 7. This CDR3 contains 16 residues. Germline CDR1 is DFQATT and CDR2 is SNEGSKA (reference sequence). This CDR3 reads CSASGLAGASADTQYF. As DNA, the CDR3 is TGCAGTGCTAGTGGACTAGCGGGGGCTAGCGCAGATACGCAGTATTTT.

This clonotype occurred a few times. J is TRBJ1-4 and V is TRBV4-1, with a tentative D call TRBD1 (6 bases). This CDR3 has 19 amino acids. V gave up 2 bases and J gave up 0 bases, with 19 bases separating them. CDR1 is MGHRA, CDR2 YSYEKL, per germline. CDR3: CASSQKRGRETATNEKLFF. The CDR3, as DNA: TGCGCCAGCAGCCAAAAGAGGGGGAGAGAGACTGCAACTAATGAAAAACTGTTTTTT.

This chain uses TRBV14 with TRBJ1-1; the D is unclear. This CDR3 spans 15 amino acids. Germline V gene lookup returns CDR1 SGHDN and CDR2 FVKESK. V lost 0 bases and J 0 bases, leaving 8 bases between the germline ends. The CDR3, as DNA: TGTGCCAGCAGCCAAGACCCCCAGATGAACACTGAAGCTTTCTTT. It encodes CASSQDPQMNTEAFF.

This clonotype was detected a few times. This chain links TRBV21-1 with TRBJ2-7; TRBD2 was called by the table and not checked on the DNA. TRBV21-1 is classified as a pseudogene. CDR3 length equals 13 residues. The CDR3 coding sequence is TGTGCCAGCAGCAAAGGGGAGGTCTACGAGCAGTACGTC. This encodes CASSKGEVYEQYV.

The chain couples TRBV9 to TRBJ2-6; 8 bases fit TRBD1. The CDR3 length is 17 residues. Per germline, CDR1 SGDLS and CDR2 YYNGEE. V gave up 4 bases and J gave up 0 bases; unmatched junction bases: 6. The CDR3 bases are TGTGCCAGCAGCCCCGGGACAGGAGCCTCTGGGGCCAACGTCCTGACTTTC. This gives the protein CASSPGTGASGANVLTF. Using reference TRBV9 and TRBJ2-6 for the parts outside the CDR3, the full variable domain is DSGVTQTPKHLITATGQRVTLRCSPRSGDLSVYWYQQSLDQGLQFLIQYYNGEERAKGNILERFSAQQFPDLHSELNLSSLELGDSALYFCASSPGTGASGANVLTFGAGSRLTVL.

The chain couples TRBV2 to TRBJ2-2; D is unresolved. This CDR3 region has 10 residues. V shed 3 bases and J shed 11 bases, with 4 bases lying between them. Per germline, CDR1 SNHLY and CDR2 FYNNEI. Here the CDR3 DNA reads TGTGCCAGCAGTGACCTAGAGCTGTTTTTT. Protein: CASSDLELFF.

This clonotype was observed a few times. V gene TRBV20-1 combines with J gene TRBJ2-2, with 7 bases fitting TRBD1. The CDR3 is made up of 16 amino acids. Trimming at V came to 4 bases and at J to 0 bases, leaving 8 bases not matched to a gene. Per germline, CDR1 DFQATT and CDR2 SNEGSKA (reference sequence). CDR3 DNA: TGCAGTGCTAAGGCAGGGGGAAATTCGAACACCGGGGAGCTGTTTTTT. Amino acid sequence: CSAKAGGNSNTGELFF.

The V and J genes are TRBV20-1 and TRBJ1-1, with 9 positions matching TRBD1. The CDR3 length is 16 residues. Germline CDR1 DFQATT, CDR2 SNEGSKA (reference sequence). With V trimmed by 3 bases and J by 3 bases, 11 bases remained unmatched. CDR3 loop: CSARAHRGQSDTEAFF. DNA of the CDR3: TGCAGTGCTAGGGCCCACAGGGGGCAGTCGGACACTGAAGCTTTCTTT.

The chain has TRBV7-9 and TRBJ2-5; D gene unclear. Germline CDR1 reads SEHNR; CDR2 reads FQNEAQ (reference sequence). This CDR3 spans 15 amino acids. V was trimmed by 6 bases and J by 1 base, leaving 15 bases between them. The CDR3 loop reads CASRRTADGQETQYF. Here the CDR3 DNA reads TGTGCCAGCAGGAGAACTGCGGACGGCCAAGAGACCCAGTACTTC. Using reference TRBV7-9 and TRBJ2-5 for the parts outside the CDR3, the full variable domain is DTGVSQNPRHKITKRGQNVTFRCDPISEHNRLYWYRQTLGQGPEFLTYFQNEAQLEKSRLLSDRFSAERPKGSFSTLEIQRTEQGDSAMYLCASRRTADGQETQYFGPGTRLLVL.

The rearrangement uses TRBV7-6 and TRBJ2-1; TRBD2 agrees at 12 bases. V shed 1 base, J shed 4 bases, and the junction held 8 bases outside the gene matches. CDR3 length equals 18 residues. Looked up from germline, CDR1 is SGHVS and CDR2 is FNYEAQ. As DNA, the CDR3 is TGTGCCAGCAGCTTAGTATTGACTAGCGGGGGAGCGTACAATGAGCAGTTCTTC. Its translation: CASSLVLTSGGAYNEQFF.

The rearrangement links TRBV29-1 to TRBJ2-7, with a weak D call TRBD1 (5 bases). Trimming removed 6 bases from V and 3 bases from J, with 9 bases in between. CDR1 SQVTM and CDR2 ANQGSEA come from the germline V gene. This CDR3 comprises 11 residues. CDR3 region: CSVRVLYEQYF. The CDR3 nucleotides read TGCAGCGTCAGGGTTCTCTACGAGCAGTACTTC.